This T cell receptor (beta chain) was captured in a study of blood T cell repertoires in COVID-19. This clone came up a few times. Trimming stripped 0 bases from V and 2 bases from J, with 7 bases between. This CDR3 region has 14 residues. Germline V gene data show CDR1 as MNHEY and CDR2 as SVGAGI. Repertoires were generated with immunoSEQ multiplex PCR, while TCRdb's copy carries only in-frame clones and drops some. Seen here are 250,000 or so clones, around 87% observed once, and the top ten hold 6% to 9%. The chain is built from TRBV6-5 and TRBJ1-2, with no clear D. This sequence was found in a woman in her 70s with active or convalescent COVID-19. Material: peripheral blood. For the CDR3, the DNA is TGTGCCAGCAGTTACTCGAGGGTGAACTATGGCTACACCTTC. This encodes CASSYSRVNYGYTF.